This T cell receptor (beta chain) was obtained from a study of blood T cell repertoires in COVID-19. Looking at the study overall: The United States, Italy and Spain provided the acute and convalescent COVID-19 samples. T cells, B-cell-depleted T cells, or PBMCs provided the cDNA or gDNA that served as material.

Original handling: The authors estimated nucleated cell counts from reference gene primer amplification. The data were produced by immunoSEQ multiplex PCR, yet TCRdb's version contains in-frame clones alone and is incomplete. The DNA gave D and trimming, while V, J and clone size come from that table. This table has approximately 280,000 clones, under 90% appearing once. The specimen was peripheral blood. This receptor was obtained from a man in his fifties or sixties with acute or convalescent COVID-19.

Here the CDR3 DNA reads TGTGCCATAGGGGCGGTACTCACAGATACGCAGTATTTT. It yields the protein CAIGAVLTDTQYF. This chain connects TRBV28 to TRBJ2-3; TRBD1 is a possible D gene (5 bases). Deletions cut 10 bases from V and 2 bases from J, with 13 bases between. The CDR3 runs to 13 residues. Germline values: CDR1 MDHEN, CDR2 SYDVKM.